A selection of T cell receptor beta chains follows, all from one sample in a study of CD8+CD57+ T cells in acquired aplastic anemia. TCRdb called the reads again in MiXCR, with one record for every CDR3 protein. The sample shows 200,000 to 250,000 distinct CDR3 sequences, over 55% of them seen only once. The sample comprised sorted CD4+, CD8+, or CD8+CD57+ T cells (not recorded which) from PBMCs. The receptors originated from a human donor in good health. Both conserved end residues are part of each CDR3. A D gene is named only where the DNA matches it firmly. The listing skips clone size in some rows; elsewhere it reads once, few, many or a size class.

clone size	D gene	V gene	J gene	CDR3 protein	CDR3 DNA
NA	NA	TRBV24-1	TRBJ2-1	CATSDFDEQFF	TGTGCCACCAGTGATTTTGATGAGCAGTTCTTC
many	NA	TRBV7-8	TRBJ2-7	CASSTRTSSPGVYEQYF	TGTGCCAGCAGCACAAGAACTAGTAGCCCCGGAGTCTACGAGCAGTACTTC
NA	TRBD1	TRBV20-1	TRBJ2-7	CSADPGQGLGYEQYF	TGCAGTGCTGATCCGGGACAGGGGCTTGGGTACGAGCAGTACTTC
NA	TRBD1	TRBV7-9	TRBJ2-7	CASSPPDRGSGEQYF	TGTGCCAGCAGCCCCCCCGACAGGGGGTCCGGCGAGCAGTACTTC
once	NA	TRBV7-9	TRBJ2-7	CASSLDPSSYEQYF	TGTGCCAGCAGCTTAGATCCCAGCTCCTACGAGCAGTACTTC
many	NA	TRBV6-2/TRBV6-3	TRBJ2-1	CASSYDREGGSSYNEQFF	TGTGCCAGCAGTTACGACAGGGAGGGGGGCAGTTCCTACAATGAGCAGTTCTTC
NA	NA	TRBV4-1	TRBJ1-5	CASSQEVGGSRPQHF	TGCGCCAGCAGCCAAGAAGTGGGGGGCTCCAGGCCCCAGCATTTT
many	NA	TRBV20-1	TRBJ1-1	CSARFEGTEAFF	TGCAGTGCTAGGTTCGAGGGGACTGAAGCTTTCTTT
few	NA	TRBV7-9	TRBJ1-2	CASSVVEGTSYGYTF	TGTGCCAGCAGCGTAGTTGAGGGGACCTCCTATGGCTACACCTTC
NA	NA	TRBV20-1	TRBJ2-2	CSAIRQGGATGELFF	TGCAGTGCCATACGACAGGGAGGTGCCACCGGGGAGCTGTTTTTT
NA	NA	TRBV5-5	TRBJ1-5	CASSLSTGQPQHF	TGTGCCAGCAGCTTGTCGACGGGACAGCCCCAGCATTTT
NA	NA	TRBV12-3/TRBV12-4	TRBJ2-5	CASSQGETQYF	TGTGCCAGCAGCCAAGGGGAGACCCAGTACTTC
NA	NA	TRBV9	TRBJ2-6	CASSVRDSGANVLTF	TGTGCCAGCAGCGTACGGGACTCTGGGGCCAACGTCCTGACTTTC
many	NA	TRBV14	TRBJ1-6	CASSQDLRAYNSPLHF	TGTGCCAGCAGCCAAGACCTCCGGGCCTATAATTCACCCCTCCACTTT
NA	TRBD2	TRBV12-3/TRBV12-4	TRBJ2-3	CASRGLAGVDTQYF	TGTGCCAGCAGGGGACTAGCGGGAGTGGATACGCAGTATTTT
once	NA	TRBV14	TRBJ1-6	CASSQDARSNSPLHF	TGTGCCAGCAGCCAAGATGCCAGGAGTAATTCACCCCTCCACTTT
many	NA	TRBV2	TRBJ1-1	CASSRGMNTEAFF	TGTGCCAGCTCGCGGGGGATGAACACTGAAGCTTTCTTT
many	TRBD2	TRBV14	TRBJ2-1	CASSQAGGRVYNEQFF	TGTGCCAGCAGCCAAGCAGGCGGGAGGGTATACAATGAGCAGTTCTTC
many	TRBD1	TRBV2	TRBJ1-2	CASSVFTGGSYGYTF	TGTGCCAGCAGTGTCTTCACAGGGGGGAGCTATGGCTACACCTTC
NA	NA	TRBV19	TRBJ2-7	CASSKWGRQGTINEQYF	TGTGCCAGTAGCAAATGGGGGAGGCAGGGAACGATTAACGAGCAGTACTTC
many	NA	TRBV10-3	TRBJ1-1	CAISESGMNTEAFF	TGTGCCATCAGTGAGTCAGGAATGAACACTGAAGCTTTCTTT
NA	NA	TRBV15	TRBJ2-1	CATSLGRDGNNEQFF	TGTGCCACCAGCCTAGGCCGGGACGGAAACAATGAGCAGTTCTTC
NA	TRBD2	TRBV5-1	TRBJ2-3	CASSFGGRAGTDTQYF	TGCGCCAGCAGCTTTGGAGGGAGGGCCGGGACAGATACGCAGTATTTT
NA	NA	TRBV9	TRBJ1-2	CASSAGGAAGYTF	TGTGCCAGCAGCGCTGGGGGGGCAGCTGGCTACACCTTC
NA	NA	TRBV7-9	TRBJ2-1	CASRRENNEKLF	TGTGCCAGCCGGCGGGAAAACAATGAGAAGTTATTC
NA	NA	TRBV20-1	TRBJ2-2	CSARTTTNTGELFF	TGCAGTGCTAGGACGACAACGAACACCGGGGAGCTGTTTTTT
NA	TRBD1	TRBV19	TRBJ2-3	CASRQGASDTQYF	TGTGCCAGTAGACAGGGGGCATCGGATACGCAGTATTTT
NA	TRBD2	TRBV5-4	TRBJ2-7	CASSSTSAKWDEQYF	TGTGCCAGCAGCTCGACTAGCGCGAAGTGGGACGAGCAGTACTTC
many	NA	TRBV7-6	TRBJ1-1	CASSSDRGGKMVDTEAFF	TGTGCCAGCAGCTCAGACCGGGGAGGGAAGATGGTGGACACTGAAGCTTTCTTT
NA	NA	TRBV7-2	TRBJ2-1	CASSLAQKDEQFF	TGTGCCAGCAGCTTAGCCCAGAAGGATGAGCAGTTCTTC
NA	TRBD1	TRBV6-4	TRBJ2-1	CASSDGTGGDEQFF	TGTGCCAGCAGTGACGGGACAGGGGGGGATGAGCAGTTCTTC
many	TRBD2	TRBV9	TRBJ2-7	CASSVGISGLPVYEQYF	TGTGCCAGCAGCGTAGGGATTAGCGGGCTCCCAGTCTACGAGCAGTACTTC
NA	TRBD1	TRBV20-1	TRBJ2-7	CSATSGDRGGYEQYF	TGCAGTGCCACCAGCGGGGACAGGGGCGGGTACGAGCAGTACTTC
few	NA	TRBV20-1	TRBJ1-1	CSAGNTPNTEAFF	TGCAGTGCTGGAAATACACCGAACACTGAAGCTTTCTTT